This T cell receptor (beta chain) derives from a study of blood T cell repertoires in COVID-19. Study-level background: Spain, Italy and the United States supplied samples that represented acute and convalescent COVID-19.

In terms of age and location, participants ranged from about 18 to 95 years and lived in roughly 22 US areas. In the authors' methods: Amplification of reference gene primers was used by the study to estimate nucleated cell counts. The repertoire was sequenced with immunoSEQ multiplex PCR; TCRdb's copy has only in-frame clones and lacks some. The V and J calls and the clone size are those of that table, but D and trimming were determined from the DNA. The table has 350,000 to 400,000 clones, approximately 90% seen once. CDR1 is SGHAT, CDR2 FQNNGV, per germline. Between the trimmed V and J ends, which lost 7 bases and 4 bases, there was a span of 19 bases. This CDR3 spans 15 amino acids.

The V and J genes are TRBV11-2 and TRBJ1-2; tentatively, D is TRBD1 (6 bases). Sequencing was performed on PBMCs or T cells enriched from blood (not recorded which). This TCR was sampled from a man younger than 35 who had recovered from COVID-19. Here the CDR3 DNA reads TGTGCCAGCACCGAGGGGGGGGGTGCTGGCTATGGCTACACCTTC. Amino acid sequence: CASTEGGGAGYGYTF.